Listed below are T cell receptor beta chains from one sample, sequenced in a study of blood T cell repertoires in COVID-19. The method was immunoSEQ multiplex PCR; TCRdb's version includes in-frame clones alone and lacks a portion of them. The repertoire holds 170,000 or so clones, about 88% seen once, with less than 0.7% in the top ten. The sequencing sample was made of peripheral blood. Receptors originate from a man aged 55 to 70 with COVID-19, enrolled during active disease. CDR3s leave out the opening cysteine and the closing phenylalanine or tryptophan. Fields, in order: CDR3 protein, J gene, V gene.

CDR3aa: ASSQQQGYYEQY; j_gene: TRBJ2-7; v_gene: TRBV4-3
CDR3aa: ASSPTDRAATEAF; j_gene: TRBJ1-1; v_gene: TRBV28
CDR3aa: ASSEPLKSTTDEQY; j_gene: TRBJ2-7; v_gene: TRBV6-4
CDR3aa: ASSEQVEQF; j_gene: TRBJ2-1; v_gene: TRBV25-1
CDR3aa: ASSADRRFTEAF; j_gene: TRBJ1-1; v_gene: TRBV18
CDR3aa: ASSEAGGQTSTEAF; j_gene: TRBJ1-1; v_gene: TRBV2
CDR3aa: ASSPWDRGGYGYT; j_gene: TRBJ1-2; v_gene: TRBV3-1/TRBV3-2
CDR3aa: ASSSSGTPGLDTQY; j_gene: TRBJ2-3; v_gene: TRBV5-1
CDR3aa: ASSLAGQTEAF; j_gene: TRBJ1-1; v_gene: TRBV7-9
CDR3aa: ASSLQGYRNNEQF; j_gene: TRBJ2-1; v_gene: TRBV3-1/TRBV3-2
CDR3aa: ASSSLIGELF; j_gene: TRBJ2-2; v_gene: TRBV6-5
CDR3aa: AWSADSGANVLT; j_gene: TRBJ2-6; v_gene: TRBV30
CDR3aa: ASSPGAGGNSPLH; j_gene: TRBJ1-6; v_gene: TRBV18
CDR3aa: ASSVTSGEYNEQF; j_gene: TRBJ2-1; v_gene: TRBV9
CDR3aa: ASSRKGLAGVGTDTQY; j_gene: TRBJ2-3; v_gene: TRBV7-2
CDR3aa: ATSRVDVWDSLSNSPLH; j_gene: TRBJ1-6; v_gene: TRBV15
CDR3aa: SVEDTLSTEAF; j_gene: TRBJ1-1; v_gene: TRBV29-1
CDR3aa: ASSSAYRQVEEQY; j_gene: TRBJ2-7; v_gene: TRBV7-2
CDR3aa: ASRQGQYPSGSPLH; j_gene: TRBJ1-6; v_gene: TRBV27
CDR3aa: ASSPRRVNTEAF; j_gene: TRBJ1-1; v_gene: TRBV18
CDR3aa: ASSGRLLNTDTQY; j_gene: TRBJ2-3; v_gene: TRBV2
CDR3aa: ASSITSGYGYT; j_gene: TRBJ1-2; v_gene: TRBV19
CDR3aa: ASSLSGSYNEQF; j_gene: TRBJ2-1; v_gene: TRBV7-9
CDR3aa: ASSRTGSGETQY; j_gene: TRBJ2-5; v_gene: TRBV5-1
CDR3aa: ASSYPPRTGSDYEQY; j_gene: TRBJ2-7; v_gene: TRBV6-2/TRBV6-3
CDR3aa: ASSRQGSGETQY; j_gene: TRBJ2-5; v_gene: TRBV5-1
CDR3aa: ASSLVWLAGGTTDTQY; j_gene: TRBJ2-3; v_gene: TRBV7-2
CDR3aa: ASSHPEQGDGYT; j_gene: TRBJ1-2; v_gene: TRBV4-2
CDR3aa: AISEGQGQGTQY; j_gene: TRBJ2-5; v_gene: TRBV10-3
CDR3aa: ASSQVQTGQPNNEQF; j_gene: TRBJ2-1; v_gene: TRBV14
CDR3aa: SVPSDSESYGYT; j_gene: TRBJ1-2; v_gene: TRBV29-1
CDR3aa: ASRRGTAHNSPLH; j_gene: TRBJ1-6; v_gene: TRBV27
CDR3aa: ASSLRAGDYEQY; j_gene: TRBJ2-7; v_gene: TRBV27
CDR3aa: ASSMGLAGGLTDTQY; j_gene: TRBJ2-3; v_gene: TRBV9
CDR3aa: ASSSTGTGGGEQY; j_gene: TRBJ2-7; v_gene: TRBV28
CDR3aa: ASRSQGPYGYT; j_gene: TRBJ1-2; v_gene: TRBV27
CDR3aa: ASSSTLLAGGTLNEQF; j_gene: TRBJ2-1; v_gene: TRBV5-8
CDR3aa: ASSQVVGAGSEQF; j_gene: TRBJ2-1; v_gene: TRBV4-3
CDR3aa: ASSEEVSSSGNTIY; j_gene: TRBJ1-3; v_gene: TRBV6-1
CDR3aa: ASSFRGPGNTIY; j_gene: TRBJ1-3; v_gene: TRBV5-8
CDR3aa: ASSGGTGNYNEQF; j_gene: TRBJ2-1; v_gene: TRBV11-3
CDR3aa: ASSEVMGTNTEAF; j_gene: TRBJ1-1; v_gene: TRBV6-1
CDR3aa: ASSLRTGNTEAF; j_gene: TRBJ1-1; v_gene: TRBV7-2
CDR3aa: ASSRLAGGFNEQF; j_gene: TRBJ2-1; v_gene: TRBV18
CDR3aa: ASSRDGGGDGYT; j_gene: TRBJ1-2; v_gene: TRBV18
CDR3aa: ATSDLASGRGNEQF; j_gene: TRBJ2-1; v_gene: TRBV24-1
CDR3aa: ASSPVVAGGELF; j_gene: TRBJ2-2; v_gene: TRBV9
CDR3aa: ASRGLGLEQY; j_gene: TRBJ2-7; v_gene: TRBV2